The 15 T cell receptor beta chains presented below share a single source sample, sequenced in a study of T cell repertoires in cytomegalovirus infection. From the reads, TCRdb called clonotypes with MiXCR, one entry per CDR3 protein. This table has about 400,000 distinct CDR3 sequences, 18% appearing once. Sequenced: PBMCs. The receptors derive from a human donor in good health (CMV status not recorded). Some clones in this sample may be carry-over from other donors' samples.

This CDR3 is CATSRDRGADYGYTF. CDR3 DNA sequence: TGTGCCACCAGCAGAGATCGGGGGGCTGACTATGGCTACACCTTC. The J gene is TRBJ1-2, the V gene TRBV15, with D perhaps TRBD1 (6 bases). There are 15 residues in the CDR3. V was shortened by 0 bases and J by 3 bases, with 11 bases between the two germline ends. Germline CDR1 reads LNHNV; CDR2 reads YYDKDF (reference sequence).

This clonotype was seen at least ten times. The V call is TRBV6-1, the J call TRBJ2-1; no firm D call. This CDR3 region has 17 residues. Per germline, CDR1 MNHNS and CDR2 SASEGT. V dropped 2 bases and J dropped 9 bases, with 23 bases sitting between them. The DNA for the CDR3 is TGTGCCAGCAGTGAACGGAACGCAGGCCCGACAAGGCGTGAGCAGTTCTTC. Translated, it gives CASSERNAGPTRREQFF.

A few counts support this clonotype. The V and J genes are TRBV2 and TRBJ2-7, with TRBD2 identical over 9 bases. The J segment lost 2 bases and the V segment lost 1 base, leaving 3 bases of the junction unmatched. CDR3 size: 15 residues. Germline V lookup: CDR1 SNHLY, CDR2 FYNNEI. CDR3 loop: CASSEGSGRTYEQYF. The CDR3 DNA follows: TGTGCCAGCAGTGAAGGGAGCGGGAGGACCTACGAGCAGTACTTC.

V usage is TRBV4-1 and J usage is TRBJ2-4; D is possibly TRBD1 or TRBD2 (5 bases each). CDR1 and CDR2 (germline): MGHRA, YSYEKL. Deletions cut 4 bases from V and 5 bases from J, with 15 bases between. This CDR3 is 15 amino acids long. The CDR3 DNA reads as TGCGCCAGCAGCCCCGCACCGGGGCGGGAAAACATTCAGTACTTC. Translated, it gives CASSPAPGRENIQYF.

This clonotype appeared many times. The rearrangement links TRBV6-5 to TRBJ2-3, with 8 bases fitting TRBD2. The V gene end was trimmed by 6 bases and the J gene end by 6 bases; junction bases not matched to a gene: 11. CDR3 length equals 15 residues. Germline assignment: CDR1 MNHEY and CDR2 SVGAGI. The CDR3 nucleotides read TGTGCCAGCAGAGCCAGCGGGAGTCCCCGGGATACGCAGTATTTT. Amino acid sequence: CASRASGSPRDTQYF.

In this sample, this clonotype turned up a few times. The V and J genes are TRBV12-3 or TRBV12-4 and TRBJ1-1, with 9 bases fitting TRBD1. The V and J ends lost 3 bases and 4 bases, in that order; junction bases with no gene match: 9. This CDR3 has 16 residues. CDR3 in DNA: TGTGCCAGCAGTTTTTCAGGGACAGGGATCCCCACTGAAGCTTTCTTT. Translated, it gives CASSFSGTGIPTEAFF.

This clonotype was recorded at least ten times. The V call is TRBV6-1, the J call TRBJ2-5, with D possibly being TRBD2 (5 bases). V was clipped by 4 bases and J by 3 bases, with 9 bases between them. The CDR3 runs to 13 residues. The germline V gene has CDR1 MNHNS and CDR2 SASEGT. CDR3 sequence: CASSVPGKETQYF. The DNA for the CDR3 is TGTGCCAGCAGTGTCCCGGGAAAAGAGACCCAGTACTTC.

This clonotype occurred many times. The rearrangement links TRBV4-2 to TRBJ2-1, with D unresolved. The CDR3 extends over 15 amino acids. Per the germline V gene, CDR1 is LGHNA and CDR2 is YNFKEQ. V lost 2 bases, J lost 8 bases, and 16 bases lay in between. In nucleotides, the CDR3 is TGTGCCAGCAGCCAACTTTCAGCTAGTTTCTATGAGCAGTTCTTC. Translated, it gives CASSQLSASFYEQFF.

V gene TRBV11-2 combines with J gene TRBJ2-1, with TRBD1 matching over 8 bases. This CDR3 contains 14 residues. Germline loops: CDR1 SGHAT, CDR2 FQNNGV. Germline trimming cut 2 bases from V and 6 bases from J; bases unmatched to any gene: 3. The chain's CDR3 is CASSLQGAVNEQFF. The CDR3 DNA reads TGTGCCAGCAGCTTACAGGGGGCGGTCAATGAGCAGTTCTTC.

This clonotype was seen at least ten times. V and J are TRBV7-2 and TRBJ2-2; 8 positions agree with TRBD1. The germline V gene has CDR1 SGHTA and CDR2 FQGNSA. The trim removed 3 bases at V and 6 bases at J, leaving 6 bases unmatched. CDR3 length: 15 residues. This CDR3 is CASSFQGAVAGELFF. DNA for the CDR3: TGTGCCAGCAGCTTTCAGGGGGCGGTGGCCGGGGAGCTGTTTTTT.

The sample holds many counts of this clonotype. The chain carries TRBV6-1 and TRBJ1-3; 7 positions agree with TRBD1. Germline V gene lookup returns CDR1 MNHNS and CDR2 SASEGT. Germline trimming cut 3 bases from V and 0 bases from J; bases unmatched to any gene: 2. This CDR3 is 15 amino acids long. The CDR3 nucleotides read TGTGCCAGCAGTGAGACAGGGAGCTCTGGAAACACCATATATTTT. It translates to CASSETGSSGNTIYF.

V and J are TRBV29-1 and TRBJ2-5; 7 bases fit TRBD2. The CDR3 consists of 14 residues. V was pared by 4 bases and J by 4 bases, with 9 bases of the junction left unmatched. Germline V gene sequence: CDR1 SQVTM, CDR2 ANQGSEA. The CDR3 bases are TGCAGCGTTGCGGCTCGACTAGCCTTAGAGACCCAGTACTTC. Amino acids: CSVAARLALETQYF.

The chain carries TRBV20-1 and TRBJ2-5; 11 bases line up with TRBD2. This CDR3 is built from 13 residues. Germline assignment: CDR1 DFQATT and CDR2 SNEGSKA (reference sequence). Here the CDR3 DNA reads TGCGGGAAACTAGCGGGGGACCAAGAGACCCAGTACTTC. Residues: CGKLAGDQETQYF.

The chain recombines TRBV7-8 with TRBJ1-4; TRBD1 is a possible D gene (5 bases). V was pared by 4 bases and J by 2 bases, with 14 bases between. The CDR3 totals 16 residues. In germline, CDR1 is SGHVS, CDR2 FQNEAQ. The CDR3 protein is CASSSLWGTTNEKLFF. The CDR3 coding sequence is TGTGCCAGCAGCTCCCTGTGGGGGACCACTAATGAAAAACTGTTTTTT.

This chain connects TRBV6-5 to TRBJ2-1; D is possibly TRBD1 or TRBD2 (5 bases each). The V gene's germline CDR1 is MNHEY and CDR2 SVGAGI. V was pared by 2 bases and J by 8 bases, with 10 bases between. The CDR3 spans 13 residues. DNA for the CDR3: TGTGCCAGCAGTTACGGTTGGGGGTATGAGCAGTTCTTC. It is translated as CASSYGWGYEQFF.